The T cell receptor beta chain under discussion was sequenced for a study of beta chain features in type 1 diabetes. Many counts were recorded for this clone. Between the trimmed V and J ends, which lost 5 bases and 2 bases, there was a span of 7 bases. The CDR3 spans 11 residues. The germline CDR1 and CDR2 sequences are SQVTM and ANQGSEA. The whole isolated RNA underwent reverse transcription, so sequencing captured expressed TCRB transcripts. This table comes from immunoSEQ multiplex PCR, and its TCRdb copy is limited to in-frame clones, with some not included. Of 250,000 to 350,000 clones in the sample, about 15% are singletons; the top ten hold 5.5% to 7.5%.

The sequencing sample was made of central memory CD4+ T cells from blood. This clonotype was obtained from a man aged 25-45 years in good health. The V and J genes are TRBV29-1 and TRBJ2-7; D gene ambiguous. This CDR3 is CSVYGTYEQYF. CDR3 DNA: TGCAGCGTTTACGGAACCTACGAGCAGTACTTC.